This record looks at one TCR beta chain sequence and its context. The CDR3 runs to 15 residues. With 3 bases removed from V and 5 bases from J, the gap between germline ends came to 14 bases. CDR1 SSHAT and CDR2 FNYEAQ come from the germline V gene (reference sequence). Seattle patients were enrolled while actively infected and followed longitudinally. This specimen comes from a study of blood T cell repertoires in COVID-19. Study-level background: COVID-19 samples from acute and convalescent phases originated in the United States, Italy and Spain.

In the original processing: For nucleated cells, counts were estimated from reference gene primer amplification. Sequenced by immunoSEQ multiplex PCR; TCRdb stores in-frame clones only, minus some. V and J calls and clone size are those listed in that table; D and trimming were worked out from the DNA. The table includes more than 200,000 clones, around 87% detected once. The V and J genes are TRBV7-7 and TRBJ2-1; D may be TRBD2 (5 bases). The clonotype originates from a woman in her sixties or seventies with COVID-19, enrolled during active disease. Sequencing input: peripheral blood. CDR3 sequence (DNA): TGTGCCAGCAGCTTGGGCCCCGCGGAGGACAATGAGCAGTTCTTC. This encodes CASSLGPAEDNEQFF.